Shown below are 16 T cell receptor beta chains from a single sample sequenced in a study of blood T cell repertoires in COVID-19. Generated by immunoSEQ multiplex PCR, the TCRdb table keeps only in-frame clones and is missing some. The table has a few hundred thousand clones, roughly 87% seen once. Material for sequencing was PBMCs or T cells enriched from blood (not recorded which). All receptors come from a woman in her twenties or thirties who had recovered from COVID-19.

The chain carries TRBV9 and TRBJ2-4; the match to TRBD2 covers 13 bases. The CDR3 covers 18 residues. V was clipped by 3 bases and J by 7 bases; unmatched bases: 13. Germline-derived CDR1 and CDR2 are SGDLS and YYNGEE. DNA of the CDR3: TGTGCCAGCAGCGGACCGCACGACCAACTAGCGGGGGGGAACATTCAGTACTTC. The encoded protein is CASSGPHDQLAGGNIQYF.

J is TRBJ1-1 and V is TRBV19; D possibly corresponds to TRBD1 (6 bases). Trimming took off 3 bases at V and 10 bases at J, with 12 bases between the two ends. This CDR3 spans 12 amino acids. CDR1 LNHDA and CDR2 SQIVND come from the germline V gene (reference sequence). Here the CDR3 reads CASSISGRGAFF. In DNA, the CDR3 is TGTGCCAGTAGTATTAGTGGCAGGGGAGCTTTCTTT.

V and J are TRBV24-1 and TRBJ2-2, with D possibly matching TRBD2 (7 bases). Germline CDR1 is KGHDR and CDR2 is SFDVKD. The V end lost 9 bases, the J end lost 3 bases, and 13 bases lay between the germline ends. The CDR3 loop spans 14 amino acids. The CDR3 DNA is TGTGCCACCGCGGGGGCATTGGACACCGGGGAGCTGTTTTTT. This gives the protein CATAGALDTGELFF.

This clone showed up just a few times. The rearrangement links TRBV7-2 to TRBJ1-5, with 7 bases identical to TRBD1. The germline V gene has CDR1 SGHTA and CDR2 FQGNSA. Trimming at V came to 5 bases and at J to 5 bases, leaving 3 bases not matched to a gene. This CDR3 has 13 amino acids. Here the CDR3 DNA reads TGTGCCAGCAGCCCGGACAGGTATCAGCCCCAGCATTTT. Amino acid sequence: CASSPDRYQPQHF.

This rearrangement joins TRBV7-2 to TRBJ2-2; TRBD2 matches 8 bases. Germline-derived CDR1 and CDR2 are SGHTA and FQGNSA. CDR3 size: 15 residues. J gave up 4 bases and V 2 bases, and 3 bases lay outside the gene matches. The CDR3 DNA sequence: TGTGCCAGCAGCTTATTAGCGGGGAGCACCGGGGAGCTGTTTTTT. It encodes CASSLLAGSTGELFF.

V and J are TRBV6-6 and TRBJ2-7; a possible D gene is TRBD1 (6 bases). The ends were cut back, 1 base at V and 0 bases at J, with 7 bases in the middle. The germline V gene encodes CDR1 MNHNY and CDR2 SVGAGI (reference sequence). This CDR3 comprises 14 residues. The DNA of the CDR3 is TGTGCCAGCAGTTACTTAGGGGGCTCCTACGAGCAGTACTTC. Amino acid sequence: CASSYLGGSYEQYF.

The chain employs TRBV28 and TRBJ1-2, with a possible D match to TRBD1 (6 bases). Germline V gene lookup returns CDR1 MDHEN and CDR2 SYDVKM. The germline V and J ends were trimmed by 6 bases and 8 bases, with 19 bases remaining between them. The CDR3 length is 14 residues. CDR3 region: CASRVSGAMGGYTF. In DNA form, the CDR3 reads TGTGCCAGCAGAGTGTCAGGGGCCATGGGAGGCTACACCTTC.

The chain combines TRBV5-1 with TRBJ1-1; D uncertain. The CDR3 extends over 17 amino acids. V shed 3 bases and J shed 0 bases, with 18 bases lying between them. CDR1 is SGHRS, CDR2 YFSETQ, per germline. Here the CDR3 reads CASSSLASITMNTEAFF. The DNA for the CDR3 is TGCGCCAGCAGCTCCCTCGCGTCGATTACCATGAACACTGAAGCTTTCTTT.

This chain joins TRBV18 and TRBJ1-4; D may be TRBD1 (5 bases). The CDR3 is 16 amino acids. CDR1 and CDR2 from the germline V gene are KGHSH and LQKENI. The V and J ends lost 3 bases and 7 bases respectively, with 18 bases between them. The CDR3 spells CASSPSQGSGGEKLFF. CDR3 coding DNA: TGTGCCAGCTCACCCTCCCAGGGATCCGGCGGTGAAAAACTGTTTTTT.

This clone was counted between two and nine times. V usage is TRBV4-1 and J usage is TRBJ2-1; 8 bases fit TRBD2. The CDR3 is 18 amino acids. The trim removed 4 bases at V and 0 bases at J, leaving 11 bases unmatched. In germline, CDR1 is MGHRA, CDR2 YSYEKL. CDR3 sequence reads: CASSPASVRGGSYNEQFF. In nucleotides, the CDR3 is TGCGCCAGCAGCCCAGCATCTGTCCGGGGGGGCTCCTACAATGAGCAGTTCTTC.

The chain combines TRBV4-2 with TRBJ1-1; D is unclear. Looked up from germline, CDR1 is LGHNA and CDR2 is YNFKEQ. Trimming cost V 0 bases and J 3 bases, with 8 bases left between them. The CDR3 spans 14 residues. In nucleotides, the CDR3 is TGTGCCAGCAGCCAAGATTCGGGTGACACTGAAGCTTTCTTT. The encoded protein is CASSQDSGDTEAFF.

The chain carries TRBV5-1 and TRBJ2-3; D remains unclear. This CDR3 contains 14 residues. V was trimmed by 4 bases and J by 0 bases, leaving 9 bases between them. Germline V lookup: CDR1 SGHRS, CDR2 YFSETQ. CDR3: CASSHDTSTDTQYF. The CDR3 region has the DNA TGCGCCAGCAGCCACGACACAAGCACAGATACGCAGTATTTT.

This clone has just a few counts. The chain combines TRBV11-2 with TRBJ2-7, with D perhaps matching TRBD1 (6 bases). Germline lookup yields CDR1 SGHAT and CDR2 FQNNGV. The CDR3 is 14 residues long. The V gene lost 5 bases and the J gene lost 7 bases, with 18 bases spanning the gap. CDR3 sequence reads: CASSNLQGAEEQYF. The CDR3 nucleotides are TGTGCCAGCAGCAACCTACAGGGCGCGGAGGAGCAGTACTTC.

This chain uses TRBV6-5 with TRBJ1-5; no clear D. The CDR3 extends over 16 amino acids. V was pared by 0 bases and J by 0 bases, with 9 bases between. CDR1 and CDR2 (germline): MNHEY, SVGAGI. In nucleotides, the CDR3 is TGTGCCAGCAGTTACTCGCGCAGACTTAGCAATCAGCCCCAGCATTTT. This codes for CASSYSRRLSNQPQHF.

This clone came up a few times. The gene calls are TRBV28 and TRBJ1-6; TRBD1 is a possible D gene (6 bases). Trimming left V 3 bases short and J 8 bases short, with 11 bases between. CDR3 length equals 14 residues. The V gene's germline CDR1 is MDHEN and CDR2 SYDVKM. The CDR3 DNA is TGTGCCAGCAGTTTGCCAGGGGCGGATTCACCCCTCCACTTT. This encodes CASSLPGADSPLHF.

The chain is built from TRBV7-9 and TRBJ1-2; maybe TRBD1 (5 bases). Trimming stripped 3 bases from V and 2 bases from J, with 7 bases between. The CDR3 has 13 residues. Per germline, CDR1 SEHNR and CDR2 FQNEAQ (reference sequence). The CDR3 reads CASSFGGNYGYTF. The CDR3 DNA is TGTGCCAGCAGCTTCGGGGGAAACTATGGCTACACCTTC.